The clone carrying this T cell receptor (beta chain) occurred many times. The sample comes from a study of T-cell reconstitution after alpha-beta-depleted transplantation in children. The authors prepared the TCRbeta library with unique molecular identifiers. TCRdb itself ran the PCR reads through MiXCR, one entry per CDR3 protein. The sample includes 200,000 to 250,000 distinct CDR3 sequences, 6.5% to 10% of them seen just once. Trimming removed 3 bases at V and 2 bases at J, with 11 bases between. The CDR3 extends over 15 amino acids. This sequence joins TRBV12-3 or TRBV12-4 and TRBJ2-1; TRBD1 might be the D (6 bases). The TCR was taken from a male patient younger than 18 who had a stem cell transplant for acute lymphoblastic leukemia, so the T cells may come from the graft donor. Sequenced material: PBMCs, mostly from graft donor cells, taken 180 days after TCRalphabeta/CD19-depleted stem cell transplant. The CDR3 coding sequence is TGTGCCAGCAGTTTGCGCAGGGGCACCTACAATGAGCAGTTCTTC. Translating it yields CASSLRRGTYNEQFF.